The entry that follows covers one TCR beta chain sequence. The germline gene is not matched at one end of the junction; a read error may be the cause. Sequencing was performed with immunoSEQ multiplex PCR; in TCRdb, only in-frame clones are kept and a portion is missing. The sample carries about 820,000 clones, 80% to 95% recorded once. The CDR3 is made up of 15 amino acids. Looked up from germline, CDR1 is LNHDA and CDR2 is SQIVND (reference sequence). The sample belongs to a study of shared clonotypes between healthy human individuals. Across the whole study: Each donor contributed plates that comprised three CD4 naive, three CD4 memory, two CD8 naive and one CD8 memory.

CD45RO-negative cells were positively selected for CCR7, leaving out terminally differentiated effector memory CD45RA+ cells. Each sample came from a Caucasian adult donor living in Nashville, Tennessee. The receptor comes from a man aged 25 to 40 in good health. The sample comprised naive CD8+ T cells sorted from blood. The rearrangement joins TRBV19 to TRBJ2-1, with D unresolved. The CDR3, as DNA: TGTGCCAGTAAGGGAACGGGCCTACGTTACAATGAGCGGTTCTTC. It translates to CASKGTGLRYNERFF.